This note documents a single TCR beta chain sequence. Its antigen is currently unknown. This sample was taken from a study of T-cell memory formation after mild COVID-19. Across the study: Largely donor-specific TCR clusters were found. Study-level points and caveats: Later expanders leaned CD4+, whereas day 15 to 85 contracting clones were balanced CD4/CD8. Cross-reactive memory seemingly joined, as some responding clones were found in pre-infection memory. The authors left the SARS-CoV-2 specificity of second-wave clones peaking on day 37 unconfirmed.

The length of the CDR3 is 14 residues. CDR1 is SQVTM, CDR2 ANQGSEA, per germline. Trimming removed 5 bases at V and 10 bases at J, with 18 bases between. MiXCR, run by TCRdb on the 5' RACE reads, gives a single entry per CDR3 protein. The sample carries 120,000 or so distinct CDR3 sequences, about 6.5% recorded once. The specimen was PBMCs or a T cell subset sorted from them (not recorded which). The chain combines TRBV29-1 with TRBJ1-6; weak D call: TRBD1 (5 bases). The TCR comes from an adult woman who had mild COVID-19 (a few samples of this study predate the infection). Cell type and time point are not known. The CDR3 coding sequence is TGCAGCGTTCGGGAAGGGGTTGAAGGGTCACCCCTCCACTTT. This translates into CSVREGVEGSPLHF.